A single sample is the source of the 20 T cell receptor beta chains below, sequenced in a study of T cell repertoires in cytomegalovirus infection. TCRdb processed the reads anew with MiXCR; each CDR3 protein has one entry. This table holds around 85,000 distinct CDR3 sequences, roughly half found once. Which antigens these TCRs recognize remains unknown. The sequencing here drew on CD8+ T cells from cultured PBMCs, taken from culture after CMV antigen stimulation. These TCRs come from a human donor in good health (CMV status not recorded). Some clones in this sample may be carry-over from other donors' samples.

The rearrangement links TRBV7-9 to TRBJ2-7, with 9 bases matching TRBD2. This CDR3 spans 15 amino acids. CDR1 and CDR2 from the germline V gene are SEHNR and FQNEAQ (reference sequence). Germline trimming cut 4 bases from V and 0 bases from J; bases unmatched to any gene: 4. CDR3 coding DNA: TGTGCCAGCAGCTCGCTAGCGGGAAGCTCCTACGAGCAGTACTTC. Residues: CASSSLAGSSYEQYF.

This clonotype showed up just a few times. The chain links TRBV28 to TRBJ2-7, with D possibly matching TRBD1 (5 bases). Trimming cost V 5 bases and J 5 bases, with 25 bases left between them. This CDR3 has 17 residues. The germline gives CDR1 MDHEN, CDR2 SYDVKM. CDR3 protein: CASSTLGWSQGLDEQYF. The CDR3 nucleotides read TGTGCCAGCAGTACTTTAGGTTGGAGTCAGGGCCTGGACGAGCAGTACTTC.

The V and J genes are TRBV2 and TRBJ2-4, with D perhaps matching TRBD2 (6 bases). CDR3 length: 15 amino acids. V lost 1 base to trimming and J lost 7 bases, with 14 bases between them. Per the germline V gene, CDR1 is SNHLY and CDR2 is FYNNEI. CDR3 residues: CASSEVEGTGNIQYF. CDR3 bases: TGTGCCAGCAGTGAAGTGGAGGGGACGGGGAACATTCAGTACTTC.

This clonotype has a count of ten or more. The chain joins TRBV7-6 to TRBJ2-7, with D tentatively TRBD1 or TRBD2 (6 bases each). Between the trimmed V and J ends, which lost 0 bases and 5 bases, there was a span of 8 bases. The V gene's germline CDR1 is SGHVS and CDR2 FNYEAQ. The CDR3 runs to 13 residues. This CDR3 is CASSLAGGNEQYF. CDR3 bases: TGTGCCAGCAGCTTAGCAGGGGGGAACGAGCAGTACTTC.

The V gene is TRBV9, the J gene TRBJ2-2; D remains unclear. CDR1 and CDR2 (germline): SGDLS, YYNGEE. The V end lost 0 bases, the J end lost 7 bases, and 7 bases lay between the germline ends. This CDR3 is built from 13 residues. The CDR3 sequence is CASSVVRHGELFF. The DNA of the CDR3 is TGTGCCAGCAGCGTAGTAAGGCACGGGGAGCTGTTTTTT.

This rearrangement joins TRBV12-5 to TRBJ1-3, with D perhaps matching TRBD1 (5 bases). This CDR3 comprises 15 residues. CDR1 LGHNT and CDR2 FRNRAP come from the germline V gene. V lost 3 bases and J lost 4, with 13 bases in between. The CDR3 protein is CASGFSGLGGNTIYF. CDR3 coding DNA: TGTGCTAGTGGTTTCTCAGGGCTAGGAGGAAACACCATATATTTT.

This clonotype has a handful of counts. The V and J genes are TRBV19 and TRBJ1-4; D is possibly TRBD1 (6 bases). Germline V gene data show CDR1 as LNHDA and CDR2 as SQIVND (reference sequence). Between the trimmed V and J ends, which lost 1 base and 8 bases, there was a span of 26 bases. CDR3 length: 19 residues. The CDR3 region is CASSIGRQAALGEAEKLFF. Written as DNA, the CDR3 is TGTGCCAGTAGTATAGGTCGACAGGCCGCCTTAGGTGAAGCGGAAAAACTGTTTTTT.

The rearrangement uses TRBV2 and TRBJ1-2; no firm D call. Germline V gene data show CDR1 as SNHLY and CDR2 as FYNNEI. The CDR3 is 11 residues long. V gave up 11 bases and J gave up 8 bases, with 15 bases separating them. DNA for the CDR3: TGTGCCCGTACAGAGGTATTCGGCTACACCTTC. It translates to CARTEVFGYTF.

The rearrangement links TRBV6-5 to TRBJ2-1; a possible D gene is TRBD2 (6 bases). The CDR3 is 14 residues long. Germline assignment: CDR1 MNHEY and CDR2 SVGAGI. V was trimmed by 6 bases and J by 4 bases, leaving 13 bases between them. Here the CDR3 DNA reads TGTGCCAGCAGGACTAGTACGGGGTACAATGAGCAGTTCTTC. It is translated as CASRTSTGYNEQFF.

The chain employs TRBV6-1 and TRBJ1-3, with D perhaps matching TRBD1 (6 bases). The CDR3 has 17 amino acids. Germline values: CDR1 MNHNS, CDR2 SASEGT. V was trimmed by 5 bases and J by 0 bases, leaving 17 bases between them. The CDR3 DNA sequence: TGTGCCAGCAGTTACCTTTCCAGGGGTCACTCTGGAAACACCATATATTTT. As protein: CASSYLSRGHSGNTIYF.

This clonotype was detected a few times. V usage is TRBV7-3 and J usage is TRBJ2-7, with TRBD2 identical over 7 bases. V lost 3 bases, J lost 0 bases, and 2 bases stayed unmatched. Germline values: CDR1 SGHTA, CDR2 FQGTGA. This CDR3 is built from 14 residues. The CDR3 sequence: CASSFSGGSYEQYF. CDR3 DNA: TGTGCCAGCAGCTTTTCGGGGGGCTCCTACGAGCAGTACTTC.

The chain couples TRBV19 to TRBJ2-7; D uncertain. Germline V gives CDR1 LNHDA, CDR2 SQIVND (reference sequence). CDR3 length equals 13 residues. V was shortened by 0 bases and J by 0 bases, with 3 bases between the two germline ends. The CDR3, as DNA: TGTGCCAGTAGTATAGACACCTCCTACGAGCAGTACTTC. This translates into CASSIDTSYEQYF.

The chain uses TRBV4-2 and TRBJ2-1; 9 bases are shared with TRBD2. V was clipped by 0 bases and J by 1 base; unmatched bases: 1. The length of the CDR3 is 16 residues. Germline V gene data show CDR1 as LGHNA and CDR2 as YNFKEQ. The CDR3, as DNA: TGTGCCAGCAGCCAAGATCTAGCGGGGTCCTACAATGAGCAGTTCTTC. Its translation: CASSQDLAGSYNEQFF.

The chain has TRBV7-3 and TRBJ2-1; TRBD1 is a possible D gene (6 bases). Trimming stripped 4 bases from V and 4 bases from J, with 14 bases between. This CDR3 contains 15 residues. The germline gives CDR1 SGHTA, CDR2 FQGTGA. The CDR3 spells CASSSGHVLYNEQFF. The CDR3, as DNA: TGTGCCAGCAGCTCGGGACACGTCCTTTACAATGAGCAGTTCTTC.

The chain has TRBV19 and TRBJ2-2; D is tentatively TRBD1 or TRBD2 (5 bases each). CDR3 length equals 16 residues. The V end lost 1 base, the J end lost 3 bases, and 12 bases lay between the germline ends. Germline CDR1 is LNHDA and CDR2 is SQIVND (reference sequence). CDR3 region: CASSIVEGEHTGELFF. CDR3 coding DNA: TGTGCCAGTAGTATAGTGGAAGGGGAGCACACCGGGGAGCTGTTTTTT.

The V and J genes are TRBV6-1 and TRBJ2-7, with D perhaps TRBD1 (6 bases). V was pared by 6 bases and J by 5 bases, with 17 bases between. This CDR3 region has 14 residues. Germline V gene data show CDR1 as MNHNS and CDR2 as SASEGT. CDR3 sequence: CASRLQGSVHEQYF. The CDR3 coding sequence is TGTGCCAGCAGGTTACAGGGTTCGGTTCACGAGCAGTACTTC.

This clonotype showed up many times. CDR3 residues: CASSPGPGGFAKNIQYF. As DNA, the CDR3 is TGTGCCAGCAGCCCCGGACCGGGGGGGTTCGCCAAAAACATTCAGTACTTC. The gene calls are TRBV4-2 and TRBJ2-4, with 8 positions matching TRBD2. The germline V gene has CDR1 LGHNA and CDR2 YNFKEQ. The CDR3 spans 17 residues. Trimming cost V 4 bases and J 1 base; bases outside gene matches: 9.

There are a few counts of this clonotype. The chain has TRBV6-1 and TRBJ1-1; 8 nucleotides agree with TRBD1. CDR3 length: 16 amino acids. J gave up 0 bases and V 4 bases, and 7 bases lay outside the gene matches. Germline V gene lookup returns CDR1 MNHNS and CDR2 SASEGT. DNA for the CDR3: TGTGCCAGCAGTGCCGGCTCAGGGGGCTTGAACACTGAAGCTTTCTTT. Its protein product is CASSAGSGGLNTEAFF.

DNA of the CDR3: TGTGCCAGCAGTTTAGATAGCGGGGGGGATGAGCAGTTCTTC. This gives the protein CASSLDSGGDEQFF. The chain uses TRBV27 and TRBJ2-1; 11 positions match TRBD2. CDR1 and CDR2 from the germline V gene are MNHEY and SMNVEV (reference sequence). V was clipped by 2 bases and J by 8 bases; unmatched bases: 2. This CDR3 comprises 14 residues.

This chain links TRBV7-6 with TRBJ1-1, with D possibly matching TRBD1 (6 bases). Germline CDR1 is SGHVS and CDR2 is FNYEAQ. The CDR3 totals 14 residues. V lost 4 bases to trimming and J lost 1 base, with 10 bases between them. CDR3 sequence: CASSSQGGNTEAFF. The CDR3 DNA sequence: TGTGCCAGCAGCTCACAGGGAGGGAACACTGAAGCTTTCTTT. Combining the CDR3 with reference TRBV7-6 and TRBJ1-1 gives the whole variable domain GAGVSQSPRYKVTKRGQDVALRCDPISGHVSLYWYRQALGQGPEFLTYFNYEAQQDKSGLPNDRFSAERPEGSISTLTIQRTEQRDSAMYRCASSSQGGNTEAFFGQGTRLTVV.